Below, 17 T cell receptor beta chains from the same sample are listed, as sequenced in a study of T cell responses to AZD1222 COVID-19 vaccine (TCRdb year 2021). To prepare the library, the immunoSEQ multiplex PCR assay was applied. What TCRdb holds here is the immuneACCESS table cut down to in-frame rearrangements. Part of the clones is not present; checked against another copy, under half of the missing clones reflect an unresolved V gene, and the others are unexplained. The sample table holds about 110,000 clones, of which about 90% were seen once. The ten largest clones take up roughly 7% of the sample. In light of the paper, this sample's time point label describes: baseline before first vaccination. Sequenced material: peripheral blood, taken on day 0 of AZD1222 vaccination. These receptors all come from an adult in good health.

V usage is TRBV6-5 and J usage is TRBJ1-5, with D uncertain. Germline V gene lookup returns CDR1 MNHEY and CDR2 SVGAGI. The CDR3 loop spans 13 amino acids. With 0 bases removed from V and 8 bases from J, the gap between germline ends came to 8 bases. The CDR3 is CASSYSLGEPQHF. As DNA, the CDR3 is TGTGCCAGCAGTTACTCTCTTGGGGAGCCCCAGCATTTT.

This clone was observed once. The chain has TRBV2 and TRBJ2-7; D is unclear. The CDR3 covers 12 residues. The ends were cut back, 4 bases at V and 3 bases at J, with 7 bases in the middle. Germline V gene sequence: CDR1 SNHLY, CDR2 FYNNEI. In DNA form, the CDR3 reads TGTGCCAGCAGTGTTTTTAGCTACGAGCAGTACTTC. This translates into CASSVFSYEQYF.

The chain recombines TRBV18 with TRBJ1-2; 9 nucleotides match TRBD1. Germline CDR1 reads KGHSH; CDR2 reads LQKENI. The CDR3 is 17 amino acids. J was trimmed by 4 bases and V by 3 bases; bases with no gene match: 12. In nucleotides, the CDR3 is TGTGCCAGCTCACCCCAACAGGGGGCGGAAATTGCCTATGGCTACACCTTC. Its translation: CASSPQQGAEIAYGYTF.

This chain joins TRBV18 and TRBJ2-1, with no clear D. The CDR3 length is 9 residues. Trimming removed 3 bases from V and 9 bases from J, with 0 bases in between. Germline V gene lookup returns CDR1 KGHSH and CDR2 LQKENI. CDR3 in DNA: TGTGCCAGCTCACCTGAGCAGTTCTTC. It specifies CASSPEQFF.

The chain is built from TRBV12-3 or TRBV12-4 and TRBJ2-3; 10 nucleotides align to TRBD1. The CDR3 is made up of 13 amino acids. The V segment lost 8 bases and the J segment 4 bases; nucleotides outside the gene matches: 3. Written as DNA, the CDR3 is TGTGCCAGCGCCGGGACAGGGGCAGATACGCAGTATTTT. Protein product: CASAGTGADTQYF.

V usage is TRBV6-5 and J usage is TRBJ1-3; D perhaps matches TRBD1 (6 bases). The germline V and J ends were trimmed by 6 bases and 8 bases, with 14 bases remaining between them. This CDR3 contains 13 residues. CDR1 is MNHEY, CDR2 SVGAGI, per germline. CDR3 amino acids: CASRSVQGDTIYF. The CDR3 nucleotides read TGTGCCAGCAGATCTGTACAGGGAGACACCATATATTTT.

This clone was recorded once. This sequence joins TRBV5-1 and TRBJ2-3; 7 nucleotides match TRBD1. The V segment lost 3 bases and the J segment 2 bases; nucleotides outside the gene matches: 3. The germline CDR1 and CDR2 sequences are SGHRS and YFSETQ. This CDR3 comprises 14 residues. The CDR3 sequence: CASSWTGPTDTQYF. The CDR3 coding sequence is TGCGCCAGCAGCTGGACAGGCCCCACAGATACGCAGTATTTT.

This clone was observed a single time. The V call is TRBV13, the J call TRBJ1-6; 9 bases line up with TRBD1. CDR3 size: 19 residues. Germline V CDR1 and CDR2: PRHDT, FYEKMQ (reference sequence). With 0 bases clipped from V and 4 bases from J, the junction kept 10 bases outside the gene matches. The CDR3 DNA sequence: TGTGCCAGCAGCTTAGGCCCGGGACAGGGCCGAGGTTATAATTCACCCCTCCACTTT. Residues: CASSLGPGQGRGYNSPLHF.

In DNA form, the CDR3 reads TGTGCCAGCAGCGCCTCTAGGCTACAAGAGACCCAGTACTTC. This gives the protein CASSASRLQETQYF. The gene calls are TRBV9 and TRBJ2-5; D is unclear. The CDR3 contains 14 residues. V was shortened by 3 bases and J by 2 bases, with 11 bases between the two germline ends. Germline V gene lookup returns CDR1 SGDLS and CDR2 YYNGEE.

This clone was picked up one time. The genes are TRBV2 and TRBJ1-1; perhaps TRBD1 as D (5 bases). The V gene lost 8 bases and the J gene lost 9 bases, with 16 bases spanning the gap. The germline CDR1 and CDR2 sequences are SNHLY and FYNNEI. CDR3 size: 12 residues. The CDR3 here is CASGAGGWKAFF. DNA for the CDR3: TGTGCCAGCGGGGCGGGGGGATGGAAAGCTTTCTTT.

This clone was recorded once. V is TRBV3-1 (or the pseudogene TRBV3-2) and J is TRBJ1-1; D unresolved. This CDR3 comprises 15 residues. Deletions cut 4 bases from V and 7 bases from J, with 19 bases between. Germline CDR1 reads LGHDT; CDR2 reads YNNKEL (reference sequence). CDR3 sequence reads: CASSPTRGYSFEAFF. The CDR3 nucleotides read TGTGCCAGCAGCCCTACTCGCGGGTACAGTTTTGAAGCTTTCTTT.

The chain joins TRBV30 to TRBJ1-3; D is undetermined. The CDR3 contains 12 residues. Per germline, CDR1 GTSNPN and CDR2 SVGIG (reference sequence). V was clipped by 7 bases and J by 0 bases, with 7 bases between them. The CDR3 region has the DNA TGTGCCTTGCGGACCTCTGGAAACACCATATATTTT. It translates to CALRTSGNTIYF.

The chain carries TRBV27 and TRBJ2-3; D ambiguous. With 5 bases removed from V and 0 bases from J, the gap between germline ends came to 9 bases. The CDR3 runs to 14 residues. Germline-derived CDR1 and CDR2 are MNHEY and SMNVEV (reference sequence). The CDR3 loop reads CASSTAASTDTQYF. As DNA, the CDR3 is TGTGCCAGCAGTACCGCCGCTAGCACAGATACGCAGTATTTT.

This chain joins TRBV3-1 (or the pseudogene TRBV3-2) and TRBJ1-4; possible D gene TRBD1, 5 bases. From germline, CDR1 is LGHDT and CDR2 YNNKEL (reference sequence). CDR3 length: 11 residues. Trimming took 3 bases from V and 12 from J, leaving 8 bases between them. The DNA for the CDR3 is TGTGCCAGCAGCCAGACGGGGGAACTGTTTTTT. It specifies CASSQTGELFF.

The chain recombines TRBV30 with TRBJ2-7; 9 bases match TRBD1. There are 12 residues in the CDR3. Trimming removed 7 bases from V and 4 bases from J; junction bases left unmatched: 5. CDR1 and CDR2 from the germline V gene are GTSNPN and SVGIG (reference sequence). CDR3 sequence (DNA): TGTGCCTCGACAGGGGGTGGATACGAGCAGTACTTC. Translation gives CASTGGGYEQYF. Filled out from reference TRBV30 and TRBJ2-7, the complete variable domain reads SQTIHQWPATLVQPVGSPLSLECTVEGTSNPNLYWYRQAAGRGLQLLFYSVGIGQISSEVPQNLSASRPQDRQFILSSKKLLLSDSGFYLCASTGGGYEQYFGPGTRLTVT.

The CDR3 region is CASSSAGTLNTEAFF. As DNA, the CDR3 is TGCGCCAGCAGCTCAGCCGGGACACTGAACACTGAAGCTTTCTTT. The chain employs TRBV5-1 and TRBJ1-1; D is perhaps TRBD1 (6 bases). Trimming removed 3 bases from V and 0 bases from J, with 12 bases in between. The CDR3 has 15 residues. Germline loops: CDR1 SGHRS, CDR2 YFSETQ.

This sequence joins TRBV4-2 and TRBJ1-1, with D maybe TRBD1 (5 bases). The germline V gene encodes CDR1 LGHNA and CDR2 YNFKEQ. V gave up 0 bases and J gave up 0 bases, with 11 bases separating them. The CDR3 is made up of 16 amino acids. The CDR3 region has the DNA TGTGCCAGCAGCCAAGAGCTGAGGGGATTGAACACTGAAGCTTTCTTT. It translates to CASSQELRGLNTEAFF.